The present T cell receptor beta chain was sequenced within a study of control samples from healthy donors and cancer patients (TCRdb year 2020). As regards this clone: There is no known antigen for this receptor. Qualities for individual bases were not recorded, and no much larger clone is one base off.

Reading the germline V gene gives CDR1 MGHRA and CDR2 YSYEKL. The CDR3 goes from the cysteine to the phenylalanine over 16 residues. The kept DNA is CDR3 alone, 48 bases in frame from the first base. From V the trimming removes 4 bases and from J it removes 4 bases, while the gene matches leave 11 bases of the junction unaccounted for. Receptor libraries were prepared by the immunoSEQ multiplex PCR assay. TCRdb's version of the immuneACCESS table is confined to in-frame rearrangements and falls short of the full clone set. An unresolved V gene accounts for under half of the shortfall where checked; the remainder is of unknown origin. The sample contains roughly 93,000 clones, less than 90% of them found a single time. Clones ranked in the top ten supply about 10% of the sample.

This TCR came from a woman between 50 and 59 years old with colorectal cancer. The rearrangement combines TRBV4-1 with TRBJ2-3, and 7 junctional nucleotides match TRBD1. The specimen sequenced was PBMCs. The DNA is as follows: TGCGCCAGCAGCCTAACAGGGGTAAAAGGAGCAGATACGCAGTATTTT. Its translation reads: CASSLTGVKGADTQYF.